These 16 T cell receptor beta chains came from one sample sequenced in a study of blood T cells in healthy people across ages. Using a J-beta primer mix together with a sample-barcoded 5' primer, a second PCR was run for roughly 6 to 12 cycles. TCRdb called the 5' RACE reads again in MiXCR, with one record for every CDR3 protein. The sample holds approximately 850,000 distinct CDR3 sequences, under 45% seen once. Sequenced: blood. These receptors were obtained from a man in his 60s in good health.

This chain connects TRBV5-1 to TRBJ2-5; D gene ambiguous. From germline, CDR1 is SGHRS and CDR2 YFSETQ. V was trimmed by 0 bases and J by 4 bases, leaving 13 bases between them. This CDR3 comprises 15 residues. The CDR3 DNA sequence: TGCGCCAGCAGCTTGGTAGGCAACCAGGCAGAGACCCAGTACTTC. Translated: CASSLVGNQAETQYF.

This clonotype appeared a few times. The chain couples TRBV6-2 or TRBV6-3 to TRBJ2-1; D not certain. V lost 5 bases to trimming and J lost 8 bases, with 22 bases between them. Germline V gives CDR1 MNHEY, CDR2 SVGEGT. This CDR3 has 16 amino acids. As DNA, the CDR3 is TGTGCCAGCAGTCGCCCCGGAACTTCATTCCGCGATGAGCAGTTCTTC. Translated, it gives CASSRPGTSFRDEQFF.

The genes are TRBV6-2 or TRBV6-3 and TRBJ2-2; D gene unclear. The CDR3 sequence is 14 residues long. Looked up from germline, CDR1 is MNHEY and CDR2 is SVGEGT. The V and J ends lost 6 bases and 6 bases respectively, with 14 bases between them. The CDR3 coding sequence is TGTGCCAGCAGCCGGCCCCTTACGCCCGGGGAGCTGTTTTTT. This encodes CASSRPLTPGELFF.

This clonotype was seen repeatedly, ten times or more. V and J are TRBV9 and TRBJ2-3; 8 bases agree with TRBD2. CDR1 and CDR2 (germline): SGDLS, YYNGEE. V was pared by 0 bases and J by 6 bases, with 9 bases of the junction left unmatched. This CDR3 has 16 residues. CDR3 in DNA: TGTGCCAGCAGCGTAGACCCGGGCGGGGGGTGGGATACGCAGTATTTT. Translating it yields CASSVDPGGGWDTQYF.

As for this clonotype: At one end the junction does not follow the germline gene, possibly because of a read error. The chain is built from TRBV4-3 and TRBJ2-5, with 10 bases matching TRBD2. The CDR3 loop spans 18 amino acids. Germline assignment: CDR1 LGHNA and CDR2 YSLEER. CDR3 bases: TGCACCAGCAGCCAAGATAGCACTAGCGGGGTATTTGCGGAGACCCAGTACTTC. Encoded protein: CTSSQDSTSGVFAETQYF.

The chain carries TRBV5-5 and TRBJ2-1; D is perhaps TRBD1 (6 bases). Germline V gives CDR1 SGHKS, CDR2 YYEKEE (reference sequence). The CDR3 has 15 amino acids. Between the trimmed V and J ends, which lost 4 bases and 10 bases, there was a span of 21 bases. This chain's CDR3 is CASSQTTQGGEEQFF. CDR3 DNA: TGTGCCAGCAGCCAAACGACACAGGGTGGCGAGGAGCAGTTCTTC.

V gene TRBV7-2 combines with J gene TRBJ2-7; 15 nucleotides align to TRBD2. Germline V gene data show CDR1 as SGHTA and CDR2 as FQGNSA. The ends lost 5 bases at V and 2 bases at J; junction bases unmatched: 4. This CDR3 is built from 16 residues. CDR3 nucleotides: TGTGCCAGCAGCCTTGGACTAGCGGGGGGGGCCTACGAGCAGTACTTC. This codes for CASSLGLAGGAYEQYF.

This clonotype has a handful of counts. The chain couples TRBV11-3 to TRBJ2-7, with a weak D call TRBD1 (6 bases). Germline V gene sequence: CDR1 SGHNT, CDR2 YENEEA. V was trimmed by 1 base and J by 2 bases, leaving 12 bases between them. This CDR3 is built from 15 residues. CDR3 protein: CASSLGRTATYEQYF. The CDR3 coding sequence is TGTGCCAGCAGCTTAGGACGGACAGCTACCTACGAGCAGTACTTC.

The rearrangement links TRBV24-1 to TRBJ2-1; 8 positions agree with TRBD1. The J call could be wrong; TRBJ2-7 is a better fit for the DNA end. Germline assignment: CDR1 KGHDR and CDR2 SFDVKD. This CDR3 region has 16 residues. The CDR3 DNA sequence: TGTGCCACCAGTGATGGACAGGGCGGTCGGTACAATGAGCAGTACTTC. It codes for CATSDGQGGRYNEQYF.

This chain's CDR3 is CASTSSRGQGGDTQYF. The CDR3 bases are TGTGCCAGCACATCCTCCCGGGGCCAAGGGGGGGATACGCAGTATTTT. The chain has TRBV11-2 and TRBJ2-3; D is tentatively TRBD1 or TRBD2 (6 bases each). Germline lookup yields CDR1 SGHAT and CDR2 FQNNGV. V lost 7 bases, J lost 6 bases, and 23 bases lay in between. The CDR3 spans 16 residues.

This clonotype occurred a few times. V is TRBV9 and J is TRBJ2-7; D gene unclear. Germline CDR1 and CDR2: SGDLS and YYNGEE. This CDR3 contains 15 residues. The V end was cut by 0 bases, the J end by 0 bases, with 10 bases between. The CDR3 DNA sequence: TGTGCCAGCAGCGTAGACGGCCGGAGCTCCTACGAGCAGTACTTC. The encoded protein is CASSVDGRSSYEQYF.

Comments on this clonotype: One end of the junction does not line up with germline, which may come from a read error. The chain is built from TRBV20-1 and TRBJ2-4; a possible D gene is TRBD2 (6 bases). TRBJ2-1 matches the DNA end more closely, so the J call is doubtful. The CDR3 totals 15 residues. Germline V gives CDR1 DFQATT, CDR2 SNEGSKA (reference sequence). In DNA form, the CDR3 reads TGCAGTGCTAGTGGTCGGGGGTTTATACTCAATAAGCAGTTCTTC. Translating gives CSASGRGFILNKQFF.

The V call is TRBV20-1, the J call TRBJ2-3; 10 nucleotides line up with TRBD2. V shed 2 bases, J shed 1 base, and the junction held 9 bases outside the gene matches. Germline assignment: CDR1 DFQATT and CDR2 SNEGSKA (reference sequence). The CDR3 is 17 residues long. Here the CDR3 DNA reads TGCAGTGCTAGAATACCCGCACTAGCGGGACGCACAGATACGCAGTATTTT. As protein: CSARIPALAGRTDTQYF.

The chain uses TRBV4-1 and TRBJ1-2; D gene unclear. Deletions cut 0 bases from V and 3 bases from J, with 8 bases between. CDR3 size: 14 residues. From germline, CDR1 is MGHRA and CDR2 YSYEKL. The CDR3 DNA reads TGCGCCAGCAGCCAAGATAACAGCTACTATGGCTACACCTTC. It specifies CASSQDNSYYGYTF.

In the case of this clonotype: Germline and junction disagree at one end, which may indicate a read error. The V and J genes are TRBV5-4 and TRBJ2-7; TRBD2 agrees at 9 bases. The J call is uncertain, as TRBJ2-5 better fits the DNA end. Germline values: CDR1 SGHNT, CDR2 YYREEE (reference sequence). The CDR3 runs 16 residues. The CDR3 spells CATSRAGGQGGETQYF. The DNA for the CDR3 is TGTGCCACCAGCCGTGCGGGGGGGCAGGGAGGCGAGACCCAGTACTTC.

This chain connects TRBV20-1 to TRBJ1-6, with no clear D. V was cut by 3 bases and J by 5 bases, with 2 bases left in between. CDR1 and CDR2 from the germline V gene are DFQATT and SNEGSKA (reference sequence). CDR3 size: 11 residues. Written as DNA, the CDR3 is TGCAGTGCTAGTAATAATTCACCCCTCCACTTT. Its protein is CSASNNSPLHF.